A selection of T cell receptor beta chains follows, all from one sample in a study of radiotherapy plus CTLA-4 blockade in lung cancer. Produced via immunoSEQ multiplex PCR; TCRdb's table is partial and in-frame only. The sample carries about 50,000 clones, approximately 73% recorded once. This material consisted of peripheral blood, taken from a patient treated with radiotherapy plus ipilimumab. Source of these receptors: a human donor with non-small cell lung cancer who had a complete response to radiotherapy plus ipilimumab. CDR3s include the opening cysteine and the closing phenylalanine or tryptophan. The order of the fields is CDR3 protein, CDR3 DNA, CDR3 length, D gene, clone size, V gene, J gene. D genes are given only for firm matches. Rows may omit the clone size; those that give it use once, few, many or a size class.

CDR3: CASSQTGVGYEQYF
DNA: TGTGCCAGCTCACAGACAGGGGTCGGCTACGAGCAGTACTTC
length: 14
D: TRBD1
size: few
V: TRBV7-6
J: TRBJ2-7

CDR3: CASSSRTGLRETQYF
DNA: TGTGCCAGCAGCTCCAGGACTGGGCTTCGGGAGACCCAGTACTTC
length: 15
D: -
size: -
V: TRBV5-4
J: TRBJ2-5

CDR3: CASSFVRLSGETQYF
DNA: TGTGCCAGCAGCTTCGTACGGCTTTCGGGAGAGACCCAGTACTTC
length: 15
D: -
size: once
V: TRBV7-2
J: TRBJ2-5

CDR3: CASSLDVAGGVDEQYF
DNA: TGTGCCAGCAGCTTAGACGTAGCGGGGGGAGTGGACGAGCAGTACTTC
length: 16
D: TRBD2
size: -
V: TRBV7-8
J: TRBJ2-7

CDR3: CAWSGENSGGSYNEQFF
DNA: TGTGCCTGGAGTGGCGAAAATAGCGGGGGGTCGTACAATGAGCAGTTCTTC
length: 17
D: TRBD2
size: -
V: TRBV30
J: TRBJ2-1

CDR3: CASSVDREYSPLHF
DNA: TGTGCCAGCAGCGTCGACAGGGAGTATTCACCCCTCCACTTT
length: 14
D: TRBD1
size: -
V: TRBV11-2
J: TRBJ1-6

CDR3: CASTPREGQGGETQYF
DNA: TGTGCCAGCACCCCAAGAGAGGGACAGGGAGGAGAGACCCAGTACTTC
length: 16
D: TRBD1
size: -
V: TRBV2
J: TRBJ2-5

CDR3: CAIKGTGGYEQYF
DNA: TGTGCCATCAAGGGGACAGGGGGCTACGAGCAGTACTTC
length: 13
D: TRBD1
size: medium-sized
V: TRBV10-3
J: TRBJ2-7

CDR3: CASSPGGRDNSPLHF
DNA: TGTGCCAGCAGCCCGGGAGGCAGGGATAATTCACCCCTCCACTTT
length: 15
D: -
size: -
V: TRBV5-4
J: TRBJ1-6

CDR3: CASTMGRTSYF
DNA: TGTGCCAGCACGATGGGGAGGACCTCGTACTTC
length: 11
D: -
size: -
V: TRBV28
J: TRBJ2-7

CDR3: CASRSSGQANSPLHF
DNA: TGTGCCAGCAGGAGTTCGGGACAGGCCAATTCACCCCTCCACTTT
length: 15
D: TRBD1
size: -
V: TRBV2
J: TRBJ1-6

CDR3: CAWTLTSRGEQYF
DNA: TGTGCCTGGACCTTGACTAGCCGGGGGGAGCAGTACTTC
length: 13
D: TRBD2
size: few
V: TRBV30
J: TRBJ2-7

CDR3: CTSSQADGTSVNNEQFF
DNA: TGCACCAGCAGCCAAGCCGACGGGACTAGCGTGAACAATGAGCAGTTCTTC
length: 17
D: -
size: -
V: TRBV1
J: TRBJ2-1

CDR3: CASSLSGSTDTQYF
DNA: TGCGCCAGCAGCCTTAGCGGAAGCACAGATACGCAGTATTTT
length: 14
D: -
size: -
V: TRBV5-1
J: TRBJ2-3

CDR3: CASSGSAAGELFF
DNA: TGTGCCAGCAGTGGATCAGCGGCCGGGGAGCTGTTTTTT
length: 13
D: -
size: -
V: TRBV2
J: TRBJ2-2

CDR3: CASSYREASTDTQYF
DNA: TGTGCCAGCAGCTACCGGGAGGCCAGCACAGATACGCAGTATTTT
length: 15
D: TRBD2
size: -
V: TRBV7-9
J: TRBJ2-3

CDR3: CASSWGDRTNTGELFF
DNA: TGCGCCAGCAGCTGGGGGGACAGGACGAACACCGGGGAGCTGTTTTTT
length: 16
D: TRBD1
size: -
V: TRBV5-1
J: TRBJ2-2

CDR3: CASSLAAGETQYF
DNA: TGTGCCAGCAGCTTGGCCGCGGGGGAGACCCAGTACTTC
length: 13
D: -
size: -
V: TRBV5-4
J: TRBJ2-5

CDR3: CASSMAGSNMNTEAFF
DNA: TGTGCCAGTAGTATGGCGGGGAGCAACATGAACACTGAAGCTTTCTTT
length: 16
D: -
size: -
V: TRBV19
J: TRBJ1-1

CDR3: CASRIGTGRGYTF
DNA: TGTGCCAGCAGAATTGGGACAGGGCGCGGCTACACCTTC
length: 13
D: TRBD1
size: -
V: TRBV6-5
J: TRBJ1-2

CDR3: CASRGGVSSGQFF
DNA: TGTGCCAGCAGGGGTGGAGTCTCAAGCGGGCAGTTCTTC
length: 13
D: -
size: -
V: TRBV2
J: TRBJ2-1

CDR3: CASSLRTGISTDTQYF
DNA: TGTGCCAGCAGTTTACGGACAGGGATTAGCACAGATACGCAGTATTTT
length: 16
D: TRBD1
size: -
V: TRBV27
J: TRBJ2-3

CDR3: CSVPYRGTYGYTF
DNA: TGCAGCGTTCCCTACCGGGGGACCTATGGCTACACCTTC
length: 13
D: -
size: -
V: TRBV29-1
J: TRBJ1-2

CDR3: CASSVDSLYEQYF
DNA: TGTGCCAGCAGCGTCGACAGCCTCTACGAGCAGTACTTC
length: 13
D: -
size: medium-sized
V: TRBV2
J: TRBJ2-7

CDR3: CASSVYATGTQYF
DNA: TGTGCCAGCAGTGTATACGCTACGGGTACGCAGTATTTT
length: 13
D: -
size: -
V: TRBV2
J: TRBJ2-3

CDR3: CASSLGQGGDEQFF
DNA: TGTGCCAGCAGCTTAGGGCAAGGGGGTGATGAGCAGTTCTTC
length: 14
D: -
size: -
V: TRBV13
J: TRBJ2-1

CDR3: CASNLGVNTEAFF
DNA: TGTGCCAGTAATCTCGGGGTGAACACTGAAGCTTTCTTT
length: 13
D: -
size: -
V: TRBV19
J: TRBJ1-1

CDR3: CASSWPGQGNNQPQHF
DNA: TGTGCCAGTAGCTGGCCGGGACAGGGTAACAATCAGCCCCAGCATTTT
length: 16
D: TRBD1
size: -
V: TRBV19
J: TRBJ1-5

CDR3: CASSVIHLGNQPQHF
DNA: TGTGCCAGCAGTGTCATCCACCTAGGCAATCAGCCCCAGCATTTT
length: 15
D: -
size: -
V: TRBV6-1
J: TRBJ1-5

CDR3: CAWSVQTGSNSPLHF
DNA: TGTGCCTGGAGTGTACAGACAGGCTCTAATTCACCCCTCCACTTT
length: 15
D: -
size: -
V: TRBV30
J: TRBJ1-6

CDR3: CSVSPTGERGYEQYF
DNA: TGCAGCGTGTCACCCACAGGGGAGAGGGGCTACGAGCAGTACTTC
length: 15
D: TRBD1
size: -
V: TRBV29-1
J: TRBJ2-7

CDR3: CASSPGLAASGANVLTF
DNA: TGTGCCAGCAGCCCAGGGCTAGCGGCCTCTGGGGCCAACGTCCTGACTTTC
length: 17
D: TRBD2
size: -
V: TRBV7-6
J: TRBJ2-6

CDR3: CASSFRTGTYNEQFF
DNA: TGTGCCAGCAGCTTCCGGACAGGGACCTACAATGAGCAGTTCTTC
length: 15
D: TRBD1
size: few
V: TRBV7-8
J: TRBJ2-1

CDR3: CASSAWTGNYEQYF
DNA: TGTGCCAGCAGTGCTTGGACAGGGAACTACGAGCAGTACTTC
length: 14
D: TRBD1
size: -
V: TRBV7-9
J: TRBJ2-7

CDR3: CASSPPQGAHTEAFF
DNA: TGTGCCAGCTCACCACCTCAGGGGGCGCACACTGAAGCTTTCTTT
length: 15
D: TRBD1
size: -
V: TRBV18
J: TRBJ1-1

CDR3: CASSERVSLASGRRLFF
DNA: TGTGCCAGCAGTGAAAGGGTAAGTTTGGCTAGCGGGAGACGTTTGTTCTTC
length: 17
D: TRBD2
size: -
V: TRBV6-1
J: TRBJ2-1

CDR3: CASSLRTIGSGYTF
DNA: TGTGCCAGCAGCTTGAGGACAATCGGTAGTGGCTACACCTTC
length: 14
D: -
size: once
V: TRBV5-6
J: TRBJ1-2

CDR3: CASSIQTSISYNEQFF
DNA: TGTGCCAGTAGTATCCAGACATCGATCTCCTACAATGAGCAGTTCTTC
length: 16
D: -
size: -
V: TRBV19
J: TRBJ2-1

CDR3: CASSVGTGGNQPQHF
DNA: TGTGCCAGCAGTGTCGGAACAGGGGGCAATCAGCCCCAGCATTTT
length: 15
D: TRBD1
size: once
V: TRBV6-1
J: TRBJ1-5

CDR3: CASSPDRGRADTQYF
DNA: TGTGCCAGCAGCCCGGACAGGGGACGGGCAGATACGCAGTATTTT
length: 15
D: TRBD1
size: -
V: TRBV5-4
J: TRBJ2-3

CDR3: CASTLGGRPYNEQFF
DNA: TGTGCCAGCACCCTGGGCGGGAGGCCTTACAATGAGCAGTTCTTC
length: 15
D: TRBD2
size: -
V: TRBV7-2
J: TRBJ2-1

CDR3: CAIHKRRNTEAFF
DNA: TGTGCCATCCACAAGCGGAGGAACACTGAAGCTTTCTTT
length: 13
D: -
size: -
V: TRBV28
J: TRBJ1-1

CDR3: CASSQLTGANGYTF
DNA: TGCGCCAGCAGCCAGCTTACAGGGGCCAATGGCTACACCTTC
length: 14
D: TRBD1
size: -
V: TRBV4-3
J: TRBJ1-2

CDR3: CASSSVSGNEQFF
DNA: TGTGCCAGTAGTAGTGTCTCGGGGAATGAGCAGTTCTTC
length: 13
D: -
size: few
V: TRBV19
J: TRBJ2-1

CDR3: CASSRGQGGADTQYF
DNA: TGCGCCAGCAGCCGCGGACAGGGGGGGGCAGATACGCAGTATTTT
length: 15
D: TRBD1
size: -
V: TRBV5-1
J: TRBJ2-3

CDR3: CASSAAGTSVTEQYF
DNA: TGCGCCAGCAGCGCAGCCGGGACTAGCGTGACCGAGCAGTACTTC
length: 15
D: TRBD2
size: -
V: TRBV5-1
J: TRBJ2-7

CDR3: CASSIRRLAGYNEQFF
DNA: TGTGCCAGTAGTATCCGTCGACTAGCAGGATACAATGAGCAGTTCTTC
length: 16
D: TRBD2
size: -
V: TRBV19
J: TRBJ2-1

CDR3: CASRGGVLGVGNQPQHF
DNA: TGTGCCAGCAGAGGAGGGGTGTTGGGGGTCGGCAATCAGCCCCAGCATTTT
length: 17
D: -
size: -
V: TRBV2
J: TRBJ1-5

CDR3: CAWSVQRDTEAFF
DNA: TGTGCCTGGAGTGTACAGAGGGACACTGAAGCTTTCTTT
length: 13
D: -
size: -
V: TRBV30
J: TRBJ1-1

CDR3: CASSIDRTGGIQPQHF
DNA: TGTGCCAGTAGTATAGATCGGACAGGGGGGATTCAGCCCCAGCATTTT
length: 16
D: TRBD1
size: -
V: TRBV19
J: TRBJ1-5

CDR3: CASSLGLGGSYEQYF
DNA: TGTGCCAGCAGTTTAGGATTAGGCGGATCCTACGAGCAGTACTTC
length: 15
D: -
size: -
V: TRBV27
J: TRBJ2-7

CDR3: CASSPLGEGSGYRRPNEQFF
DNA: TGTGCCAGCTCACCCCTCGGGGAAGGTAGCGGCTACCGAAGACCCAATGAGCAGTTCTTC
length: 20
D: -
size: once
V: TRBV18
J: TRBJ2-1

CDR3: CASKSTGANTEAFF
DNA: TGCGCCAGCAAGTCGACAGGGGCAAACACTGAAGCTTTCTTT
length: 14
D: TRBD1
size: -
V: TRBV5-1
J: TRBJ1-1

CDR3: CASSLGDGTENEKLFF
DNA: TGCGCCAGCAGCCTGGGCGACGGGACAGAAAATGAAAAACTGTTTTTT
length: 16
D: TRBD1
size: once
V: TRBV5-1
J: TRBJ1-4

CDR3: CAWSVPWDRGTETFF
DNA: TGTGCCTGGAGCGTCCCTTGGGACAGGGGAACTGAAACTTTCTTT
length: 15
D: TRBD1
size: -
V: TRBV30
J: TRBJ1-1

CDR3: CASGPEIGRDTQYF
DNA: TGTGCTAGTGGTCCGGAGATCGGGAGAGATACGCAGTATTTT
length: 14
D: -
size: -
V: TRBV12-5
J: TRBJ2-3

CDR3: CASSVYPTGLREEKLFF
DNA: TGTGCCAGCAGTGTCTACCCGACCGGGTTGAGGGAAGAAAAACTGTTTTTT
length: 17
D: -
size: few
V: TRBV6-4
J: TRBJ1-4

CDR3: CASSLMGGGQPQHF
DNA: TGTGCCAGTAGTCTCATGGGGGGAGGTCAGCCCCAGCATTTT
length: 14
D: -
size: -
V: TRBV19
J: TRBJ1-5

CDR3: CASSLSMGGIAYEQYF
DNA: TGTGCCAGCAGTTTATCGATGGGGGGAATCGCCTACGAGCAGTACTTC
length: 16
D: -
size: -
V: TRBV27
J: TRBJ2-7

CDR3: CASSAPDRAVTTQYF
DNA: TGTGCCAGCAGCGCCCCAGACAGGGCCGTCACTACGCAGTATTTT
length: 15
D: TRBD1
size: -
V: TRBV9
J: TRBJ2-3